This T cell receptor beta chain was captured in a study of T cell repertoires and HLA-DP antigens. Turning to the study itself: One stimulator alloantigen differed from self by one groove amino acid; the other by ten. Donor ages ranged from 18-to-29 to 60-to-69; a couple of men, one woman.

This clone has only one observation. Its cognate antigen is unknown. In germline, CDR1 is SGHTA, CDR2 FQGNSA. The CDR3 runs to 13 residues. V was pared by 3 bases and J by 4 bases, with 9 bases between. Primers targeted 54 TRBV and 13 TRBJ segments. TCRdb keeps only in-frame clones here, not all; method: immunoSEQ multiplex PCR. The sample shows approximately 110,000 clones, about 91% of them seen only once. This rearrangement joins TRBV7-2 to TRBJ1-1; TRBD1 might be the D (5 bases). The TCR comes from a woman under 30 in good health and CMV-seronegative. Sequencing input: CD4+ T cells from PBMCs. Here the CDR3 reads CASSLGQGTEAFF. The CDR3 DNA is TGTGCCAGCAGCTTGGGGCAGGGCACTGAAGCTTTCTTT.